This TCR beta chain is from a study of patients and donors after allogeneic stem cell transplantation. This clonotype has just a few counts. Germline trimming cut 4 bases from V and 0 bases from J; bases unmatched to any gene: 6. The germline V gene has CDR1 MNHEY and CDR2 SVGAGI. The CDR3 is made up of 16 amino acids. TCRdb reprocessed the RT-PCR reads via MiXCR and lists one record per CDR3 protein. Here the sample spans about 400,000 distinct CDR3 sequences, roughly 17% being singletons. This sequence joins TRBV6-5 and TRBJ1-3; 7 bases match TRBD1. Sequences were obtained from blood, either unsorted or a sorted T cell fraction (not recorded which). This clonotype originated in a human donor who was either an allogeneic HSCT recipient or a stem cell or donor lymphocyte infusion donor (not recorded which). It is not recorded whose cells these are; they may come from a transplant donor. The CDR3 spells CASSSTGPHSGNTIYF. The CDR3 coding sequence is TGTGCCAGCAGTTCGACAGGGCCTCACTCTGGAAACACCATATATTTT.